Listed below are T cell receptor beta chains from one sample, sequenced in a study of molecular identifiers for immune sequencing clone quantification. One entry per CDR3 protein results from TCRdb running MiXCR on the PCR reads. The sample has approximately 680,000 distinct CDR3 sequences; roughly 25% are singletons. Sequencing used naive CD8+ T cells from blood, with Jurkat cell RNA spiked in. The receptors come from a human donor in good health. Some libraries in this study had Jurkat cell RNA spiked in. Both conserved end residues are part of each CDR3. Each record gives: J gene, D gene, V gene, CDR3 protein. A D gene is named only where the DNA matches it firmly.

TRBJ2-1 | - | TRBV28 | CASSLPSDRDFSSYNEQFF
TRBJ2-5 | TRBD2 | TRBV29-1 | CSGRLAGVETQYF
TRBJ2-7 | - | TRBV4-2 | CASSPGGGPYEQYF
TRBJ1-1 | - | TRBV9 | CASSVGGGTTEAFF
TRBJ2-3 | - | TRBV27 | CASSPRSYSTDTQYF
TRBJ2-1 | TRBD2 | TRBV12-3/TRBV12-4 | CASNHLAGVGEQFF
TRBJ2-7 | - | TRBV14 | CASSQTTDYKQYF
TRBJ2-3 | TRBD2 | TRBV27 | CASSSRTGHGLAGGTDTQYF
TRBJ2-7 | - | TRBV4-3 | CASSQRGTPYEQYF
TRBJ2-3 | TRBD2 | TRBV9 | CASSVTSGERGTQYF
TRBJ2-1 | TRBD2 | TRBV4-2 | CASSQDYASGHNEQFF
TRBJ1-3 | - | TRBV7-9 | CASSLFGNTIYF
TRBJ2-1 | TRBD2 | TRBV27 | CASSLFGGRIYNEQFF
TRBJ1-2 | - | TRBV12-3/TRBV12-4 | CARSLFMRNGYTF
TRBJ1-4 | - | TRBV12-3/TRBV12-4 | CASSLGAEKSNEKLFF
TRBJ1-3 | - | TRBV4-2 | CASSQDSVVISGNTIYF
TRBJ1-5 | - | TRBV7-5 | CISVPEAWSPLQDNQPQHF
TRBJ2-4 | - | TRBV6-1 | CASSETGYISKNIQYF
TRBJ2-4 | - | TRBV3-1 | CASSQGSDSKNIQYF
TRBJ2-1 | TRBD2 | TRBV10-1 | CASSEMAGDNEQFF
TRBJ1-1 | - | TRBV7-6 | CASIGVNTEAFF
TRBJ2-7 | - | TRBV7-9 | CASSESPDSSGQYF
TRBJ2-3 | - | TRBV20-1 | CSALLEGSADTQYF
TRBJ1-6 | - | TRBV7-9 | CASSLGGATGNSPLHF
TRBJ2-7 | - | TRBV2 | CASSRTALVYEQYF
TRBJ1-5 | - | TRBV6-1 | CASSVDPTDSNQPQHF
TRBJ1-5 | - | TRBV6-5 | CASSYSVPGRSNQPQHF
TRBJ2-7 | - | TRBV5-4 | CASSLRGEGYEQYF
TRBJ1-2 | TRBD1 | TRBV7-8 | CASSPGQGLNYGYPF
TRBJ2-6 | - | TRBV4-1 | CASSQAGAPRSGANVLTF
TRBJ2-5 | - | TRBV11-2 | CASSPPPGVPALQETQYF
TRBJ2-7 | TRBD1 | TRBV11-1 | CASSLGAVDRGGEQYF
TRBJ2-7 | - | TRBV30 | CAWSASVEQYF
TRBJ2-7 | - | TRBV6-1 | CASSEARGFSYEQYF
TRBJ1-2 | - | TRBV19 | CASSIGPDSYGYTF
TRBJ1-1 | - | TRBV9 | CASSVGGLGEAFF
TRBJ2-2 | - | TRBV11-3 | CASSLENRANTGELFF
TRBJ2-7 | - | TRBV27 | CASSLSPPYEQYF
TRBJ1-5 | - | TRBV6-2/TRBV6-3 | CASSYSLIEWGVSNQPQHF
TRBJ1-5 | TRBD1 | TRBV5-8 | CASSLRGPDQPQHF
TRBJ1-1 | - | TRBV2 | CASSPGVDTEAFF
TRBJ1-1 | TRBD1 | TRBV28 | CASRPQGELTMNTEAFF
TRBJ1-1 | - | TRBV4-3 | CASSQDLQGSFTHFEAFF
TRBJ2-7 | - | TRBV2 | CASSGSQRGREQYF
TRBJ1-1 | - | TRBV4-3 | CASSQDPTGTMNTEAFF
TRBJ1-1 | - | TRBV4-1 | CASRPWDGNTEAFF
TRBJ1-3 | - | TRBV6-5 | CASSQDRGSAGNTIYF
TRBJ1-1 | - | TRBV30 | CAWEVQPNTEAFF
TRBJ2-7 | - | TRBV4-1 | CASSPDLRGGEQYF
TRBJ2-7 | - | TRBV13 | CASSFRRDNAYEQYF
TRBJ2-1 | - | TRBV5-1 | CASSPPTWTEQFF
TRBJ1-5 | TRBD1 | TRBV29-1 | CSVGTGDWQPQHF
TRBJ2-3 | - | TRBV7-2 | CASSLELGRVGTDTQYF
TRBJ2-7 | - | TRBV30 | CAWMVGQRREQYF